One and the same sample provided the 3 T cell receptor beta chains below, sequenced in a study of cytomegalovirus exposure and HLA in healthy donors. 13 Jbeta primers and 60 Vbeta primers were used for the PCR. Assay: immunoSEQ multiplex PCR; the TCRdb copy retains only in-frame clones and omits some. The sample shows about 170,000 clones, over 80% of them seen only once. The specimen sequenced was PBMCs. These receptors were collected from a boy between 2 and 10 years old in good health and CMV-seronegative.

The J gene is TRBJ1-4, the V gene TRBV7-9, with D unclear. The CDR3 loop spans 17 amino acids. Germline assignment: CDR1 SEHNR and CDR2 FQNEAQ (reference sequence). Trimming left V 8 bases short and J 7 bases short, with 26 bases between. The CDR3 here is CASGRRVSEGGSEKLFF. The CDR3 DNA reads TGTGCCAGCGGTCGGCGGGTTTCCGAGGGAGGGAGTGAAAAACTGTTTTTT.

V gene TRBV9 combines with J gene TRBJ2-7; D is possibly TRBD2 (9 bases). Germline V gene sequence: CDR1 SGDLS, CDR2 YYNGEE. The CDR3 has 15 amino acids. With 3 bases removed from V and 3 bases from J, the gap between germline ends came to 16 bases. The CDR3 loop is CASSESSGTGYEQYF. CDR3 DNA sequence: TGTGCCAGCAGCGAATCTAGCGGGACAGGCTACGAGCAGTACTTC.

The chain recombines TRBV5-5 with TRBJ2-3; D unclear. Trimming removed 0 bases at V and 2 bases at J, with 13 bases between. The CDR3 consists of 16 residues. Germline CDR1 reads SGHKS; CDR2 reads YYEKEE (reference sequence). The CDR3 DNA follows: TGTGCCAGCAGCTTGGCGGAGATTTATCTCACAGATACGCAGTATTTT. Protein: CASSLAEIYLTDTQYF.